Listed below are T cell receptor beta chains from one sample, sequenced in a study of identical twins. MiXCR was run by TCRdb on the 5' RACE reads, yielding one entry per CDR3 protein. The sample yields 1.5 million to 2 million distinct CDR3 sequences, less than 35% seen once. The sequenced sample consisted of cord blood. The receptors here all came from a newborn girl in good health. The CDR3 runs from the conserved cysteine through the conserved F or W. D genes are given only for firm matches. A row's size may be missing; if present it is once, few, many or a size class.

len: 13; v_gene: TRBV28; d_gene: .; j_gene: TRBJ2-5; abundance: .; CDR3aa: CASLRPGQETQYF; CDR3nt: TGTGCCAGCCTCAGACCGGGCCAAGAGACCCAGTACTTC
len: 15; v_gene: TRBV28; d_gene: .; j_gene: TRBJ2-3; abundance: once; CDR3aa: CASSFHSLEPDTQYF; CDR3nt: TGTGCCAGCAGTTTCCACAGTTTGGAGCCAGATACGCAGTATTTT
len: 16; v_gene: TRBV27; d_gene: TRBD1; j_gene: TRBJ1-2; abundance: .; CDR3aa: CASKKGQAPGPYGYTF; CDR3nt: TGTGCCAGCAAGAAGGGACAGGCACCCGGTCCCTATGGCTACACCTTC
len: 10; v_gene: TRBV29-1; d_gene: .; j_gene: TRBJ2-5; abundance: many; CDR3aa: CSGTGETQYF; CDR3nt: TGCAGCGGAACAGGGGAGACCCAGTACTTC
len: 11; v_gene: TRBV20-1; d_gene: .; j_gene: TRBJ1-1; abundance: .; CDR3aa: CSGEENTEAFF; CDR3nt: TGCAGTGGAGAGGAGAACACTGAAGCTTTCTTT
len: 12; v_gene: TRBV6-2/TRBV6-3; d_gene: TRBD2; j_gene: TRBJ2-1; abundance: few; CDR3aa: CASSYSQRGEFF; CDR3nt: TGTGCCAGCAGTTACTCTCAGCGGGGGGAGTTCTTC
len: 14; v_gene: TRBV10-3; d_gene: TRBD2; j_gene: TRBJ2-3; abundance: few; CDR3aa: CAISPSGSPDTQYF; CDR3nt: TGTGCCATCTCGCCTAGCGGGAGCCCAGATACGCAGTATTTT
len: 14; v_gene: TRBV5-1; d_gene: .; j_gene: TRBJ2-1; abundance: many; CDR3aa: CASSLEGPYNEQFF; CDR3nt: TGCGCCAGCAGCTTGGAGGGGCCCTACAATGAGCAGTTCTTC
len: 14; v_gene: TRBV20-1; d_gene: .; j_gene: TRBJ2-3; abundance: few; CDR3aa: CSALRDFNTDTQYF; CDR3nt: TGCAGCGCCCTACGGGACTTCAACACAGATACGCAGTATTTT
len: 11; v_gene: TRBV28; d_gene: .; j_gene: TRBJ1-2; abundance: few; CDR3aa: CASRASGGYTF; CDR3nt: TGTGCCAGCAGGGCATCGGGGGGCTACACCTTC
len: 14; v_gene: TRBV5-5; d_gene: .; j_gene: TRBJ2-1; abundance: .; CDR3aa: CASSLGYWGNEQFF; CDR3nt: TGTGCCAGCAGCTTGGGTTACTGGGGGAATGAGCAGTTCTTC
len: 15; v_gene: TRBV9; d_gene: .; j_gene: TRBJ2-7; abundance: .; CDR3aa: CASSDSAAPYNEQYF; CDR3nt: TGTGCCAGCAGCGACAGCGCGGCCCCCTACAATGAGCAGTACTTC
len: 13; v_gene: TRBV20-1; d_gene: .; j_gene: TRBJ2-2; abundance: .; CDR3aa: CSASGSVTGELFF; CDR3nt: TGCAGTGCTAGCGGGAGCGTCACCGGGGAGCTGTTTTTT
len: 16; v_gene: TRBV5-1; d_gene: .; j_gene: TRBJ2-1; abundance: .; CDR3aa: CASSLVLIGTHNEQFF; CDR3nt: TGCGCCAGCAGCTTGGTTTTGATAGGAACCCACAATGAGCAGTTCTTC
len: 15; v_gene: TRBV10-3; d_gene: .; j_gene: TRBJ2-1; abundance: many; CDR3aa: CAISGETGSYNEQFF; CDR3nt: TGTGCCATCAGTGGCGAGACTGGGTCCTACAATGAGCAGTTCTTC
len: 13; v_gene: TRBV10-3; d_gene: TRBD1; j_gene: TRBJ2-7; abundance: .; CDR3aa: CAISVTHGDRGYF; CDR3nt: TGTGCCATCAGTGTAACCCATGGGGACAGGGGGTACTTC
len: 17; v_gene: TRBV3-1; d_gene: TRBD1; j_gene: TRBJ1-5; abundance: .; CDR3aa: CASSQDLGDRGGQPQHF; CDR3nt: TGTGCCAGCAGCCAAGATCTTGGAGACAGGGGCGGTCAGCCCCAGCATTTT
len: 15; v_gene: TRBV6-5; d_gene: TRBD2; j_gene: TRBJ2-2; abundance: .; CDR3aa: CVPSNAGENTGELFF; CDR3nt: TGTGTACCCTCCAATGCGGGGGAGAACACCGGGGAGCTGTTTTTT
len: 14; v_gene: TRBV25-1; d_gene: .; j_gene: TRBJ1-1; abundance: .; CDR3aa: CASSALGWNTEAFF; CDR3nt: TGTGCCAGCAGTGCACTCGGCTGGAACACTGAAGCTTTCTTT
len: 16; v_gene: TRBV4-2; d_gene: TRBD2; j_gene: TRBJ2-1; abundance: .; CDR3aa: CASSQGSAGVYNEQFF; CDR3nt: TGTGCCAGCAGCCAAGGTTCAGCGGGGGTCTACAATGAGCAGTTCTTC
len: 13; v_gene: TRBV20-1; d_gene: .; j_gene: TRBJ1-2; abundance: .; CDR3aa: CSASPRQIYGYTF; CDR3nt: TGCAGTGCTAGCCCGAGGCAGATCTATGGCTACACCTTC
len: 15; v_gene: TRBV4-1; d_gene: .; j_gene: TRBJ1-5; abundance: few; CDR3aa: CASSQDPGFNQPQHF; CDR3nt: TGCGCCAGCAGCCAAGATCCAGGGTTCAATCAGCCCCAGCATTTT
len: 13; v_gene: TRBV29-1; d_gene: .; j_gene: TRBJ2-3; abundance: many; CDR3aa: CSVGNKSTDTQYF; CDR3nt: TGCAGCGTTGGAAACAAAAGCACAGATACGCAGTATTTT
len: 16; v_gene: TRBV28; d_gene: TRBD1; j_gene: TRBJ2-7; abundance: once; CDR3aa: CASSSFPQGMSYEQYF; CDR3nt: TGTGCCAGCAGTTCATTCCCACAGGGGATGAGTTACGAGCAGTACTTC
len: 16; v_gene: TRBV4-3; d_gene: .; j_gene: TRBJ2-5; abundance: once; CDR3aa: CASSQDRTVAEETQYF; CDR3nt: TGCGCCAGCAGCCAAGATCGGACCGTAGCGGAAGAGACCCAGTACTTC
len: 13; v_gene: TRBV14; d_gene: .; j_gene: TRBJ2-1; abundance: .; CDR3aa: CASGQRGFNEQFF; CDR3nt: TGTGCCAGCGGCCAACGGGGGTTCAATGAGCAGTTCTTC
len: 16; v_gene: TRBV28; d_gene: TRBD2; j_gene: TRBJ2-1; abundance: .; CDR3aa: CASGLTSGSLDNEQFF; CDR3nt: TGTGCCAGCGGACTAACTAGCGGGAGTCTCGACAATGAGCAGTTCTTC
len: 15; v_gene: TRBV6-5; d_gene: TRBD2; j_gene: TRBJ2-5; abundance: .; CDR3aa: CASSPSGRYQETQYF; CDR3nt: TGTGCCAGCAGCCCTAGCGGGAGGTACCAAGAGACCCAGTACTTC
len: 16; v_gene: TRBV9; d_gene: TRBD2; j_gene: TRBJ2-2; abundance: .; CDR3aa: CASSPGLAAGTGELFF; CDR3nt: TGTGCCAGCAGCCCTGGACTAGCGGCTGGGACCGGGGAGCTGTTTTTT
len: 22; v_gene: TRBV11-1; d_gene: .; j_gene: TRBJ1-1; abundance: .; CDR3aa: CASSSDGSYGYTFGSGTTEAFF; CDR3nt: .
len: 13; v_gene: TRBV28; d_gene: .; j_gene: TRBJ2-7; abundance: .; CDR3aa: CASSIGSTSEQYF; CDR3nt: TGTGCCAGCAGTATCGGCTCGACTAGTGAGCAGTACTTC
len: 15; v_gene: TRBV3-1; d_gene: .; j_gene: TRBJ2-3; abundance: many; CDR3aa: CASSQEADFTDTQYF; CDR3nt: TGTGCCAGCAGCCAAGAGGCGGATTTCACAGATACGCAGTATTTT
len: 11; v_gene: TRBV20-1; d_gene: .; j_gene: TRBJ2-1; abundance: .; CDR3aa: CSASEGVEQFF; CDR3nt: TGCAGTGCTAGTGAGGGAGTGGAGCAGTTCTTC
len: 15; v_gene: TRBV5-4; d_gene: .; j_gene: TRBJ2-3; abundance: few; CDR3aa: CASSFSLGAADTQYF; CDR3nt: TGTGCCAGCAGCTTTTCGCTCGGGGCTGCAGATACGCAGTATTTT
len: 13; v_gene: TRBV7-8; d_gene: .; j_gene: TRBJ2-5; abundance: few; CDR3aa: CASSPSLEETQYF; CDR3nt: TGTGCCAGCAGCCCCTCCTTAGAAGAGACCCAGTACTTC
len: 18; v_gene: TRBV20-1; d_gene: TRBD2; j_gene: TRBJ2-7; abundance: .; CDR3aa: CSAQGLAGGLSSYNEQYF; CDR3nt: TGCAGTGCCCAGGGACTAGCGGGGGGTCTATCCTCCTACAATGAGCAGTACTTC
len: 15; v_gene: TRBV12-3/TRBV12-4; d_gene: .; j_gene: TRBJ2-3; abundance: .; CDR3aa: CASSRGTHTPDTQYF; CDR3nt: TGTGCCAGCAGCCGCGGGACTCACACTCCAGATACGCAGTATTTT
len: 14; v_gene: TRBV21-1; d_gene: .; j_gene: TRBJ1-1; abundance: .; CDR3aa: CASSFQRGNTEAFF; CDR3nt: TGTGCCAGCAGCTTCCAGCGAGGGAACACTGAAGCTTTCTTT
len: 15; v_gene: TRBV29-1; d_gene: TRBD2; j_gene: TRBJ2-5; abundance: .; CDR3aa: CSVEELAGGKETQYF; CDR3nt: TGCAGCGTTGAAGAACTAGCGGGGGGGAAAGAGACCCAGTACTTC
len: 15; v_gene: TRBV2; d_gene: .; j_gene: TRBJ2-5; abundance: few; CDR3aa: CASSLTTSSYNEQYF; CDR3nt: TGTGCCAGCAGCCTCACTACCTCCTCCTACAATGAGCAGTACTTC
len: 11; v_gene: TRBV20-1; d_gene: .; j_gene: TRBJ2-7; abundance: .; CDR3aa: CSASKGGGQYF; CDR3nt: TGCAGTGCTAGTAAAGGAGGCGGGCAGTACTTC
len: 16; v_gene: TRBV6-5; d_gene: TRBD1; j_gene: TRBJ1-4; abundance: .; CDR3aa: CASSLQGVATNEKLFF; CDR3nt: TGTGCCAGCAGTTTGCAGGGGGTTGCAACTAATGAAAAACTGTTTTTT
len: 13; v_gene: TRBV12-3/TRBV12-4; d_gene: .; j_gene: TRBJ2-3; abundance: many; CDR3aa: CASSLTPPDTQYF; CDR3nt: TGTGCCAGCAGCCTAACCCCCCCAGATACGCAGTATTTT
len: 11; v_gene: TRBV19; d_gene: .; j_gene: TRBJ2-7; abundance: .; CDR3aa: CASSIGGKQYF; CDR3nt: TGTGCCAGTAGTATAGGGGGCAAGCAGTACTTC